This passage covers 21 T cell receptor beta chains from one sample sequenced in a study of OX40 agonist ivuxolimab in advanced cancers. Libraries were made using the immunoSEQ multiplex PCR assay. Sourced from immuneACCESS, this table was stored by TCRdb with only in-frame sequences that have V and J called. A share of the clones is absent; for the studies checked, an unresolved V gene accounts for under half, and the remainder has no known explanation. This sample is represented by about 91,000 clones; around four fifths of them were singletons. The ten largest make up 1% to 1.3% of the sample. The sequencing here drew on CD4+ or CD8+ T cells sorted from blood, taken in a trial of the OX40 agonist ivuxolimab. The source is an adult with an advanced solid tumor such as melanoma, head and neck, liver or kidney cancer.

This clone was seen more than once but under ten times. V is TRBV5-8 and J is TRBJ2-3, with D tentatively TRBD2 (6 bases). This CDR3 has 17 residues. In germline, CDR1 is SGHTS, CDR2 YDEGEE. V lost 1 base and J lost 0, with 15 bases in between. The CDR3 spells CASSLWRGGGSTDTQYF. As DNA, the CDR3 is TGTGCCAGCAGCTTGTGGAGGGGTGGTGGTAGCACAGATACGCAGTATTTT.

The rearrangement joins TRBV11-3 to TRBJ2-7, with D unclear. Germline-derived CDR1 and CDR2 are SGHNT and YENEEA. This CDR3 contains 14 residues. V lost 0 bases, J lost 6 bases, and 12 bases lay in between. The CDR3 sequence is CASSLESRQFEQYV. CDR3 DNA: TGTGCCAGCAGCTTAGAGTCTCGGCAGTTCGAGCAGTACGTC.

The gene calls are TRBV4-1 and TRBJ1-6, with TRBD1 matching 7 bases. This CDR3 contains 15 residues. J lost 7 bases, V lost 0 bases, and 3 bases had no gene match. Germline CDR1 MGHRA, CDR2 YSYEKL. The CDR3 DNA reads TGCGCCAGCAGCCAAGAGGGACAGAGGAATTCACCCCTCCACTTT. It specifies CASSQEGQRNSPLHF.

This clone is judged large. V and J are TRBV5-4 and TRBJ2-1; D may be TRBD2 (6 bases). The CDR3 runs to 13 residues. V lost 0 bases, J lost 7 bases, and 8 bases lay in between. CDR1 is SGHNT and CDR2 is YYREEE in the germline V gene (reference sequence). CDR3 DNA sequence: TGTGCCAGCAGCTTGGCTAGCGAGAATGAGCAGTTCTTC. Its translation is CASSLASENEQFF.

This clone occurred once. The V gene is TRBV7-2, the J gene TRBJ2-2, with 10 bases aligning to TRBD1. Germline V gene sequence: CDR1 SGHTA, CDR2 FQGNSA. After removal of 1 base from V and 5 bases from J, the junction contained 4 bases not matched to a gene. The CDR3 loop spans 16 amino acids. The CDR3 nucleotides are TGTGCCAGCAGCTTAGAGGGGACAGGGGCGACCGGGGAGCTGTTTTTT. Translated: CASSLEGTGATGELFF.

The CDR3 loop reads CASSLGHLTNYGYTF. In nucleotides, the CDR3 is TGTGCCAGCAGCCTAGGACACTTGACTAACTATGGCTACACCTTC. The chain combines TRBV7-8 with TRBJ1-2; D might be TRBD1 (5 bases). The CDR3 runs 15 residues. V shed 5 bases and J shed 0 bases, with 13 bases lying between them. Germline-derived CDR1 and CDR2 are SGHVS and FQNEAQ. Supplemented by reference TRBV7-8 and TRBJ1-2, the full variable domain reads GAGVSQSPRYKVAKRGQDVALRCDPISGHVSLFWYQQALGQGPEFLTYFQNEAQLDKSGLPSDRFFAERPEGSVSTLKIQRTQQEDSAVYLCASSLGHLTNYGYTFGSGTRLTVV.

This chain connects TRBV27 to TRBJ2-7, with D unclear. The CDR3 spans 14 residues. Trimming took 3 bases from V and 5 from J, leaving 14 bases between them. From germline, CDR1 is MNHEY and CDR2 SMNVEV (reference sequence). CDR3 DNA: TGTGCCAGCAGTTTTGGTAGGATCCAAAACGAGCAGTACTTC. Amino acid sequence: CASSFGRIQNEQYF.

This chain connects TRBV28 to TRBJ2-1, with D hard to call. CDR3 length: 14 residues. Germline assignment: CDR1 MDHEN and CDR2 SYDVKM. V was cut by 0 bases and J by 4 bases, with 7 bases left in between. This chain's CDR3 is CASSLWAEYNEQFF. CDR3 nucleotides: TGTGCCAGCAGTTTATGGGCGGAGTACAATGAGCAGTTCTTC.

This clone has a handful of counts. This chain connects TRBV4-1 to TRBJ1-5; 7 bases fit TRBD1. Trimming removed 1 base from V and 3 bases from J; junction bases left unmatched: 9. The CDR3 loop spans 17 amino acids. Germline CDR1 reads MGHRA; CDR2 reads YSYEKL. The CDR3 here is CASSQAFTGEVNQPQHF. The DNA of the CDR3 is TGCGCCAGCAGCCAAGCGTTTACAGGGGAGGTCAATCAGCCCCAGCATTTT.

The chain joins TRBV7-9 to TRBJ2-5, with D possibly TRBD2 on 7 matching bases. The V and J ends lost 4 bases and 4 bases respectively, with 19 bases between them. The CDR3 loop spans 16 amino acids. Germline loops: CDR1 SEHNR, CDR2 FQNEAQ (reference sequence). The CDR3 bases are TGTGCCAGCAGCTCAGAGTCAATGGCGGGGGCAGAGACCCAGTACTTC. As protein: CASSSESMAGAETQYF. The whole variable domain, remainder taken from reference TRBV7-9 and TRBJ2-5, is DTGVSQNPRHKITKRGQNVTFRCDPISEHNRLYWYRQTLGQGPEFLTYFQNEAQLEKSRLLSDRFSAERPKGSFSTLEIQRTEQGDSAMYLCASSSESMAGAETQYFGPGTRLLVL.

This chain links TRBV18 with TRBJ2-7; D may correspond to TRBD1 or TRBD2 (5 bases each). Trimming pared 4 bases from V and 6 bases from J, leaving 19 bases between. CDR1 is KGHSH and CDR2 is LQKENI in the germline V gene. The CDR3 is 15 amino acids. This CDR3 reads CASSLTIGTAGEQYV. CDR3 DNA: TGTGCCAGCTCACTAACCATAGGGACCGCGGGCGAGCAGTACGTC.

The rearrangement uses TRBV7-9 and TRBJ1-6; TRBD1 matches at 7 bases. The V segment lost 1 base and the J segment 9 bases; nucleotides outside the gene matches: 9. The CDR3 sequence is 16 residues long. Germline lookup yields CDR1 SEHNR and CDR2 FQNEAQ (reference sequence). The CDR3 DNA follows: TGTGCCAGCAGCTTAGGCCATGGCAGGGGGGGTTCACCCCTCCACTTT. Its protein is CASSLGHGRGGSPLHF.

The chain couples TRBV2 to TRBJ2-6; no firm D call. CDR1 and CDR2 (germline): SNHLY, FYNNEI. V lost 4 bases to trimming and J lost 0 bases, with 7 bases between them. The CDR3 loop spans 15 amino acids. The CDR3 nucleotides read TGTGCCAGCAGTGCCGTCCGCTCTGGGGCCAACGTCCTGACTTTC. It translates to CASSAVRSGANVLTF.

The CDR3 DNA follows: TGCGCCAGCAGCGCATCCGGGACAGAGCGATCCAATGAGCAGTTCTTC. Its translation: CASSASGTERSNEQFF. This chain joins TRBV5-1 and TRBJ2-1; TRBD1 aligns across 7 bases. CDR1 and CDR2 from the germline V gene are SGHRS and YFSETQ. The J segment lost 6 bases and the V segment lost 4 bases, leaving 13 bases of the junction unmatched. This CDR3 is built from 16 residues.

This sequence joins TRBV7-3 and TRBJ1-4, with unresolved D. The length of the CDR3 is 17 residues. Germline CDR1 reads SGHTA; CDR2 reads FQGTGA. V was cut by 2 bases and J by 4 bases, with 17 bases left in between. The CDR3 DNA reads as TGTGCCAGCAGCTTACTAGGACGCCCGGGCCATAATGAAAAACTGTTTTTT. It is translated as CASSLLGRPGHNEKLFF.

V gene TRBV5-4 combines with J gene TRBJ1-6; 9 nucleotides line up with TRBD1. From germline, CDR1 is SGHNT and CDR2 YYREEE (reference sequence). Unmatched junction bases numbered 3, after V lost 0 bases and J lost 8 bases. The CDR3 contains 15 residues. The chain's CDR3 is CASSLATGGDSPLHF. CDR3 in DNA: TGTGCCAGCAGCTTGGCGACAGGGGGGGATTCACCCCTCCACTTT.

The chain joins TRBV7-9 to TRBJ1-6; 10 positions agree with TRBD1. Germline V lookup: CDR1 SEHNR, CDR2 FQNEAQ (reference sequence). Trimming at V came to 11 bases and at J to 8 bases, leaving 6 bases not matched to a gene. The CDR3 sequence is 13 residues long. CDR3 sequence (DNA): TGTGCCGGTATAGGGACAGGGGATTCACCCCTCCACTTT. Translation gives CAGIGTGDSPLHF.

The rearrangement links TRBV20-1 to TRBJ2-7, with TRBD2 as a possible D gene (7 bases). The V gene's germline CDR1 is DFQATT and CDR2 SNEGSKA (reference sequence). V was clipped by 6 bases and J by 5 bases, with 11 bases between them. This CDR3 is 11 amino acids long. CDR3 residues: CSAGGANEQYF. DNA for the CDR3: TGCAGTGCAGGGGGGGCCAACGAGCAGTACTTC.

The DNA for the CDR3 is TGTGCCTGGAGGGGACAGGGGAACACTGAAGCTTTCTTT. Translated: CAWRGQGNTEAFF. The J gene is TRBJ1-1, the V gene TRBV30; 9 bases fit TRBD1. Germline-derived CDR1 and CDR2 are GTSNPN and SVGIG (reference sequence). Trimming removed 3 bases from V and 1 base from J; junction bases left unmatched: 0. CDR3 length: 13 amino acids.

This clone was recorded only once. This rearrangement joins TRBV15 to TRBJ1-2; D not resolved. Between the trimmed V and J ends, which lost 0 bases and 3 bases, there was a span of 8 bases. There are 14 residues in the CDR3. CDR1 is LNHNV and CDR2 is YYDKDF in the germline V gene (reference sequence). CDR3: CATSRERPDYGYTF. DNA for the CDR3: TGTGCCACCAGCAGAGAGAGGCCAGACTATGGCTACACCTTC.

The V call is TRBV27, the J call TRBJ2-1, with D perhaps matching TRBD1 (6 bases). This CDR3 has 15 residues. CDR1 and CDR2 from the germline V gene are MNHEY and SMNVEV (reference sequence). The ends were cut back, 6 bases at V and 1 base at J, with 13 bases in the middle. The CDR3 coding sequence is TGTGCCAGCAGGGGTCGACAGGTATCCTACAATGAGCAGTTCTTC. This codes for CASRGRQVSYNEQFF.